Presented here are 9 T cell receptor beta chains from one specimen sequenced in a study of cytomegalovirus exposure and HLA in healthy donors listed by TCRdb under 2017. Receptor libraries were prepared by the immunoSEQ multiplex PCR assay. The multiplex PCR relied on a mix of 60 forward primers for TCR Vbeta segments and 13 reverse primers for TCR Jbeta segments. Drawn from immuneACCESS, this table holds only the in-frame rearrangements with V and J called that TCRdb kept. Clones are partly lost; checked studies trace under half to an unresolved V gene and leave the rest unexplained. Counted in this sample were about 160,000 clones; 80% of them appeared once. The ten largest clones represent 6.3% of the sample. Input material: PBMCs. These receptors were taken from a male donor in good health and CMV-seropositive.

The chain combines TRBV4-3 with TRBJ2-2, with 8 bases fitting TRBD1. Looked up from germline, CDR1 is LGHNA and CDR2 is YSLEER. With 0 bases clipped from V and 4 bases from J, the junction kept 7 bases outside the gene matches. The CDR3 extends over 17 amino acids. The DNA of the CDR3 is TGCGCCAGCAGCCAAGATATTCAGGGGGCGGGCACCGGGGAGCTGTTTTTT. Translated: CASSQDIQGAGTGELFF.

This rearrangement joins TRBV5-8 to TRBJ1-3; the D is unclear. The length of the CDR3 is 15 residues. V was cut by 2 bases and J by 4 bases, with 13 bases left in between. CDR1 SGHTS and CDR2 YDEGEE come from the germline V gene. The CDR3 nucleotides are TGTGCCAGCAGCTTAGCCTCAGGTGCGGGAAACACCATATATTTT. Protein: CASSLASGAGNTIYF.

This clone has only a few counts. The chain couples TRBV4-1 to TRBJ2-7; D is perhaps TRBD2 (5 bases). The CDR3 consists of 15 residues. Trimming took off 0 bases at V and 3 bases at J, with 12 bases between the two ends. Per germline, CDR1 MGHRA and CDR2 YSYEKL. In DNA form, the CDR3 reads TGCGCCAGCAGCCAAGATCGAACTGGGAGCTACGAGCAGTACTTC. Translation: CASSQDRTGSYEQYF.

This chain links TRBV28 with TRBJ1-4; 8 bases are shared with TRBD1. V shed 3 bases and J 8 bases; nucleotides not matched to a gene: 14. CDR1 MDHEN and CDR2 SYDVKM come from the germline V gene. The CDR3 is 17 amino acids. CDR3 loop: CASSFQAGGAFGEKLFF. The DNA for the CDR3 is TGTGCCAGCAGTTTTCAGGCAGGGGGCGCTTTTGGGGAAAAACTGTTTTTT.

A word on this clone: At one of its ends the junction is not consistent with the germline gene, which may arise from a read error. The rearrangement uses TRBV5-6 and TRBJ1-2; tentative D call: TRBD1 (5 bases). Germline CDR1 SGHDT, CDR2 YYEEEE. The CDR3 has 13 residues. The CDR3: CAGSPLRAHGYTF. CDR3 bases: TGTGCCGGCAGCCCCCTCAGGGCCCATGGCTACACCTTC.

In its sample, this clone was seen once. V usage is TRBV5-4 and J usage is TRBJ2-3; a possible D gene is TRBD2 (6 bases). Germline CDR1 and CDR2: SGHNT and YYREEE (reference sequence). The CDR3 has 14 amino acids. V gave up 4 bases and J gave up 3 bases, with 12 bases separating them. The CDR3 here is CASSPPGRTDTQYF. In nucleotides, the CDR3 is TGTGCCAGCAGCCCCCCCGGGAGAACAGATACGCAGTATTTT.

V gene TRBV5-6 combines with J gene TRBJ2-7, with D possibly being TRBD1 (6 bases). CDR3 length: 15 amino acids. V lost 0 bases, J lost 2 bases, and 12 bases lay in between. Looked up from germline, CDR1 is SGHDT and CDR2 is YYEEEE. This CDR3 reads CASSLEGVGTYEQYF. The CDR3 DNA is TGTGCCAGCAGCTTGGAGGGGGTAGGAACCTACGAGCAGTACTTC.

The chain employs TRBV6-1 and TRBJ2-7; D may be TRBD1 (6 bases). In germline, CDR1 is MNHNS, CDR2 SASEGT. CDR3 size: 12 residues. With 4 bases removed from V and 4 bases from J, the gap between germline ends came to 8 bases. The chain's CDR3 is CASSVGQYEQYF. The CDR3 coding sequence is TGTGCCAGCAGTGTCGGACAGTACGAGCAGTACTTC.

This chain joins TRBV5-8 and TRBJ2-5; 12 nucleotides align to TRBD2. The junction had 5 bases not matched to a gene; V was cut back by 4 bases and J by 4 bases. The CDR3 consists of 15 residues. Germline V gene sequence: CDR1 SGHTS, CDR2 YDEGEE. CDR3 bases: TGTGCCAGCAGCCTGGGACTAGCGGGCGGAGAGACCCAGTACTTC. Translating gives CASSLGLAGGETQYF. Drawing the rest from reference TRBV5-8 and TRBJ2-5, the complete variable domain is EAGVTQSPTHLIKTRGQQATLRCSPISGHTSVYWYQQALGLGLQFLLWYDEGEERNRGNFPPRFSGRQFPNYSSELNVNALELEDSALYLCASSLGLAGGETQYFGPGTRLLVL.